This T cell receptor beta chain came from a study of blood T cell repertoires in COVID-19. The wider study: Italy, Spain and the United States were the sources of the convalescent and acute COVID-19 samples. In each case, the material was cDNA or gDNA derived from T cells, B-cell-depleted T cells, or PBMCs.

Original analysis: The assay estimated nucleated cells by amplifying reference gene primers. Some clones are missing from TCRdb's copy, which holds only in-frame ones; the method was immunoSEQ multiplex PCR. That table supplies the V and J calls and clone size; D and trimming were determined from the DNA. This table has over 100,000 clones, about 87% appearing once. The sample holds a few counts of this clone. V lost 7 bases and J 7 bases, leaving 17 bases between the germline ends. The CDR3 sequence is 13 residues long. The germline CDR1 and CDR2 sequences are SNHLY and FYNNEI. The V and J genes are TRBV2 and TRBJ2-7; weak D call: TRBD2 (5 bases). Specimen: peripheral blood. The receptor was derived from a man aged 50 or older with active or convalescent COVID-19. CDR3 DNA: TGTGCCAGCACCCGGGATTCTGCGTGGGAGCAGTACTTC. The encoded protein is CASTRDSAWEQYF.